This T cell receptor beta chain came from a study of T cell responses to AZD1222 COVID-19 vaccine. Study observations and caveats: Among the donors, most were white British and more were female, and clonal diversity was possibly underestimated. An increase in Spike-specific TCR breadth and depth was observed after two AZD1222 doses. Regions left unmutated in variants are reportedly the target of nearly half of spike-specific TCRs.

V was pared by 1 base and J by 2 bases, with 0 bases of the junction left unmatched. Germline values: CDR1 MNHNS, CDR2 SASEGT. The length of the CDR3 is 15 residues. This table comes from immunoSEQ multiplex PCR, and its TCRdb copy is limited to in-frame clones, with some not included. The sample lists approximately 110,000 clones, about nine tenths occurring once. As concerns this clone: Its antigen is still unknown.

This receptor was taken from an adult in good health. The material was peripheral blood, obtained on day 0 of AZD1222 vaccination. V and J are TRBV6-1 and TRBJ2-5; 11 bases align to TRBD2. The CDR3 spells CASSEGLAGQETQYF. DNA of the CDR3: TGTGCCAGCAGTGAAGGACTAGCGGGGCAAGAGACCCAGTACTTC.